Here is one T cell receptor (beta chain) with its context. These data belong to a study of blood T cell repertoires in COVID-19. Germline V gene sequence: CDR1 LNHDA, CDR2 SQIVND (reference sequence). This CDR3 is built from 14 residues. V lost 6 bases and J 4 bases, leaving 14 bases between the germline ends. The authors' processing: Amplification of reference gene primers provided the estimated nucleated cell counts. Libraries were prepared by immunoSEQ multiplex PCR; TCRdb keeps only in-frame clonotypes and omits some of them. V and J calls plus clone size are reproduced from that table; the DNA served to infer D and trimming. The data show under 300,000 clones, around 92% seen once.

This chain links TRBV19 with TRBJ2-3; D is uncertain. This TCR came from a woman aged 60-75 years who had recovered from COVID-19. The sample taken for sequencing was PBMCs or T cells enriched from blood (not recorded which). DNA for the CDR3: TGTGCCAGTAGACCTTTAGAGTCCGCAGATACGCAGTATTTT. It specifies CASRPLESADTQYF.